Listed below are T cell receptor beta chains from one sample, sequenced in a study of blood T cell repertoires in COVID-19. Libraries were prepared by immunoSEQ multiplex PCR; TCRdb keeps only in-frame clonotypes and omits some of them. The data show approximately 340,000 clones, around 80% seen once. Sequencing was carried out using peripheral blood. The receptor set was obtained from a young man with active or convalescent COVID-19. Both conserved end residues are part of each CDR3. D genes are given only for firm matches. Some rows have no size entry. The others give once, few or many, or a class for an expanded clone.

d_call: TRBD2
v_call: TRBV7-2
j_call: TRBJ2-7
clone_size: few
cdr3_aa: CASSLDSSGAYEQYF
cdr3_nt: TGTGCCAGCAGCTTAGACTCTAGCGGAGCGTACGAGCAGTACTTC

d_call: TRBD2
v_call: TRBV18
j_call: TRBJ2-7
clone_size: once
cdr3_aa: CASSPSREAHEQYF
cdr3_nt: TGTGCCAGCTCACCTAGTCGGGAGGCCCACGAGCAGTACTTC

d_call: TRBD1
v_call: TRBV9
j_call: TRBJ1-4
clone_size: .
cdr3_aa: CASSVGQGNEKLFF
cdr3_nt: TGTGCCAGCAGCGTGGGACAGGGGAATGAAAAACTGTTTTTT

d_call: TRBD1
v_call: TRBV6-5
j_call: TRBJ1-2
clone_size: .
cdr3_aa: CASEEGQALNYGYTF
cdr3_nt: TGTGCCAGCGAGGAGGGACAGGCATTAAACTATGGCTACACCTTC

d_call: TRBD2
v_call: TRBV7-2
j_call: TRBJ2-2
clone_size: .
cdr3_aa: CASTILAGSTGELFF
cdr3_nt: TGTGCCAGCACGATTCTAGCGGGGAGCACCGGGGAGCTGTTTTTT

d_call: .
v_call: TRBV27
j_call: TRBJ1-5
clone_size: .
cdr3_aa: CASSPEPRQPQHF
cdr3_nt: TGTGCCAGCAGCCCCGAACCCAGGCAGCCCCAGCATTTT

d_call: TRBD1
v_call: TRBV24-1
j_call: TRBJ1-2
clone_size: .
cdr3_aa: CATSDSTGFYGYTF
cdr3_nt: TGTGCCACCAGTGACTCGACAGGGTTCTATGGCTACACCTTC

d_call: .
v_call: TRBV5-3
j_call: TRBJ2-7
clone_size: .
cdr3_aa: CARSVDARRDEQYF
cdr3_nt: TGTGCCAGAAGCGTGGACGCCCGGAGGGACGAGCAGTACTTC

d_call: TRBD1
v_call: TRBV7-3
j_call: TRBJ2-6
clone_size: .
cdr3_aa: CASSLGQVNSGANVLTF
cdr3_nt: TGTGCCAGCAGCTTAGGACAGGTGAACTCTGGGGCCAACGTCCTGACTTTC

d_call: TRBD2
v_call: TRBV4-2
j_call: TRBJ2-2
clone_size: .
cdr3_aa: CASSQDSSGRAGGELFF
cdr3_nt: TGTGCCAGCAGCCAAGATTCTAGCGGGAGGGCCGGCGGGGAGCTGTTTTTT

d_call: .
v_call: TRBV14
j_call: TRBJ2-3
clone_size: .
cdr3_aa: CASSQFTRSTSSTDTQYF
cdr3_nt: TGTGCCAGCAGCCAATTCACCCGGTCCACTTCTAGCACAGATACGCAGTATTTT

d_call: TRBD2
v_call: TRBV3-1/TRBV3-2
j_call: TRBJ2-1
clone_size: once
cdr3_aa: CASSRQGLVLFF
cdr3_nt: TGTGCCAGCAGCCGCCAGGGACTAGTTCTGTTCTTC

d_call: .
v_call: TRBV6-1
j_call: TRBJ2-1
clone_size: .
cdr3_aa: CASSEGMGRRNEQFF
cdr3_nt: TGTGCCAGCAGTGAAGGTATGGGGCGCCGGAATGAGCAGTTCTTC

d_call: .
v_call: TRBV10-1
j_call: TRBJ1-2
clone_size: .
cdr3_aa: CASRSTMPNYGYTF
cdr3_nt: TGCGCCAGCCGTTCGACAATGCCCAACTATGGCTACACCTTC

d_call: .
v_call: TRBV30
j_call: TRBJ2-5
clone_size: .
cdr3_aa: CAWRWGRQETQYF
cdr3_nt: TGTGCCTGGAGGTGGGGGCGGCAAGAGACCCAGTACTTC

d_call: .
v_call: TRBV28
j_call: TRBJ2-2
clone_size: .
cdr3_aa: CASTPFGLGELFF
cdr3_nt: TGTGCCAGCACCCCTTTCGGACTCGGGGAGCTGTTTTTT

d_call: .
v_call: TRBV25-1
j_call: TRBJ1-5
clone_size: .
cdr3_aa: CASSDPGTTYSNQPQHF
cdr3_nt: TGTGCCAGCAGTGACCCCGGGACAACTTACAGCAATCAGCCCCAGCATTTT

d_call: .
v_call: TRBV21-1
j_call: TRBJ2-7
clone_size: once
cdr3_aa: CASSKKRDSDIADPYEQYF
cdr3_nt: TGTGCCAGCAGCAAAAAGAGGGACAGCGATATAGCTGATCCCTACGAGCAGTACTTC

d_call: .
v_call: TRBV4-3
j_call: TRBJ1-2
clone_size: .
cdr3_aa: CASSQVVHFGYTF
cdr3_nt: TGCGCCAGCAGCCAAGTGGTCCACTTTGGCTACACCTTC

d_call: TRBD2
v_call: TRBV27
j_call: TRBJ2-6
clone_size: .
cdr3_aa: CASSTLEVAGRSGANVLTF
cdr3_nt: TGTGCCAGCAGTACCCTCGAGGTAGCGGGGCGCTCTGGGGCCAACGTCCTGACTTTC

d_call: TRBD1
v_call: TRBV9
j_call: TRBJ1-4
clone_size: .
cdr3_aa: CASSLTWRTGAEKLFF
cdr3_nt: TGTGCCAGCAGCCTCACCTGGAGGACAGGGGCTGAAAAACTGTTTTTT

d_call: .
v_call: TRBV29-1
j_call: TRBJ2-1
clone_size: .
cdr3_aa: CSVEELVRNEQFF
cdr3_nt: TGCAGCGTTGAAGAACTTGTGCGGAATGAGCAGTTCTTC

d_call: TRBD1
v_call: TRBV11-3
j_call: TRBJ1-2
clone_size: .
cdr3_aa: CASSRAGGDGYTF
cdr3_nt: TGTGCCAGCAGCCGGGCAGGGGGAGATGGCTACACCTTC

d_call: .
v_call: TRBV5-4
j_call: TRBJ1-2
clone_size: .
cdr3_aa: CASSLLGAGGYTF
cdr3_nt: TGTGCCAGCAGCTTGCTGGGGGCCGGTGGCTACACCTTC

d_call: TRBD1
v_call: TRBV14
j_call: TRBJ1-2
clone_size: .
cdr3_aa: CASSQRQGDGYTF
cdr3_nt: TGTGCCAGCAGCCAAAGACAGGGAGACGGCTACACCTTC

d_call: .
v_call: TRBV28
j_call: TRBJ2-1
clone_size: .
cdr3_aa: CASARRPQGYNEQFF
cdr3_nt: TGTGCCAGCGCGCGGCGGCCCCAGGGGTACAATGAGCAGTTCTTC

d_call: TRBD2
v_call: TRBV4-1
j_call: TRBJ2-2
clone_size: .
cdr3_aa: CASSQEGAGADTGELFF
cdr3_nt: TGCGCCAGCAGCCAAGAAGGAGCGGGAGCGGACACCGGGGAGCTGTTTTTT

d_call: .
v_call: TRBV5-1
j_call: TRBJ2-7
clone_size: once
cdr3_aa: CASTSFLGEAEQYF
cdr3_nt: TGCGCCAGCACCTCTTTCTTGGGGGAGGCCGAGCAGTACTTC

d_call: TRBD1
v_call: TRBV18
j_call: TRBJ1-1
clone_size: .
cdr3_aa: CASSPWDRVPEAFF
cdr3_nt: TGTGCCAGCTCACCGTGGGACAGGGTACCTGAAGCTTTCTTT

d_call: .
v_call: TRBV5-1
j_call: TRBJ1-3
clone_size: .
cdr3_aa: CASSLGTRGPGTGNTIYF
cdr3_nt: TGCGCCAGCAGCTTGGGGACAAGAGGCCCAGGCACTGGAAACACCATATATTTT

d_call: .
v_call: TRBV2
j_call: TRBJ1-1
clone_size: .
cdr3_aa: CASSAGTEAFF
cdr3_nt: TGTGCCAGCAGCGCCGGGACTGAAGCTTTCTTT

d_call: TRBD1
v_call: TRBV6-5
j_call: TRBJ2-7
clone_size: .
cdr3_aa: CASSYSPGQALKKQYF
cdr3_nt: TGTGCCAGCAGTTACTCTCCGGGACAGGCTCTTAAGAAGCAGTACTTC

d_call: TRBD1
v_call: TRBV7-3
j_call: TRBJ2-2
clone_size: once
cdr3_aa: CASARQGETGELFF
cdr3_nt: TGTGCCAGCGCCCGACAGGGGGAAACCGGGGAGCTGTTTTTT

d_call: .
v_call: TRBV7-8
j_call: TRBJ1-1
clone_size: .
cdr3_aa: CASSSQQGIEAFF
cdr3_nt: TGTGCCAGCAGTTCACAGCAGGGAATCGAAGCTTTCTTT

d_call: TRBD1
v_call: TRBV5-1
j_call: TRBJ1-2
clone_size: .
cdr3_aa: CASSLGQGSYGYTF
cdr3_nt: TGCGCCAGCAGCTTGGGACAGGGAAGCTATGGCTACACCTTC

d_call: .
v_call: TRBV7-3
j_call: TRBJ2-3
clone_size: .
cdr3_aa: CASSLAGSFTDTQYF
cdr3_nt: TGTGCCAGCAGCTTAGCCGGTTCATTCACAGATACGCAGTATTTT

d_call: TRBD1
v_call: TRBV4-3
j_call: TRBJ2-5
clone_size: .
cdr3_aa: CASSQKGGAGGETQYF
cdr3_nt: TGCGCCAGCAGCCAAAAAGGGGGCGCGGGTGGAGAGACCCAGTACTTC

d_call: .
v_call: TRBV2
j_call: TRBJ1-5
clone_size: .
cdr3_aa: CASSERWQGNQPQHF
cdr3_nt: TGTGCCAGCAGTGAAAGGTGGCAGGGTAATCAGCCCCAGCATTTT

d_call: TRBD1
v_call: TRBV7-2
j_call: TRBJ2-1
clone_size: .
cdr3_aa: CASSLGGTDNEQFF
cdr3_nt: TGTGCCAGCAGCTTAGGGGGGACAGACAATGAGCAGTTCTTC